This TCR beta chain was captured by sequencing in a study of beta chain features in type 1 diabetes. General observations from the study: More deletions and fewer insertions at VDJ junctions were seen in type 1 diabetes patients.

The investigators reverse transcribed all of the isolated RNA, so they sequenced expressed TCRB transcripts. Sequencing was performed with immunoSEQ multiplex PCR; in TCRdb, only in-frame clones are kept and a portion is missing. This table has about 42,000 clones, around 50% appearing once. Details on this clone: The antigen is undetermined.

With 4 bases clipped from V and 2 bases from J, the junction kept 7 bases outside the gene matches. Per the germline V gene, CDR1 is SGHRS and CDR2 is YFSETQ. The CDR3 extends over 16 amino acids. This clonotype was sampled from a woman in her twenties or thirties in good health. The chain uses TRBV5-1 and TRBJ2-3; 10 bases agree with TRBD2. Specimen: stem cell memory CD4+ T cells from blood. Written as DNA, the CDR3 is TGCGCCAGCAGCCCAGTGAGCGGGAGGGCCACAGATACGCAGTATTTT. Its translation is CASSPVSGRATDTQYF.